This T cell receptor (beta chain) came from a study of T cell responses to AZD1222 COVID-19 vaccine. Study findings and constraints: The donors showed a predominance of white British ancestry and of females, with possible underestimation of clonal diversity. Seropositive status at baseline applied to only a handful of AZD1222 recipients.

The table lists this clone with a few counts. The antigen remains undetermined. Libraries were prepared by immunoSEQ multiplex PCR; TCRdb keeps only in-frame clonotypes and omits some of them. The sample has about 85,000 clones; 88% are singletons. The material was peripheral blood, obtained on day 0 of AZD1222 vaccination. The TCR sequence derives from an adult in good health.

CDR3 region: CASSWNRDTEAFF. The CDR3 DNA reads TGTGCCAGCAGTTGGAACAGAGACACTGAAGCTTTCTTT. The V gene is TRBV2, the J gene TRBJ1-1; no definite D call. Trimming shortened V by 5 bases and J by 3 bases, and 10 bases separated the two germline ends. The CDR3 length is 13 residues. CDR1 is SNHLY and CDR2 is FYNNEI in the germline V gene.